This is a list of T cell receptor beta chains from one sample in a study of shared clonotypes between healthy human individuals. Profiled with immunoSEQ multiplex PCR; TCRdb holds only in-frame clones, not every one. The sample contains about 2.4 million clones, around nine tenths of which appear only once. The sequenced sample consisted of naive CD4+ T cells sorted from blood. These receptors all stem from a man younger than 30 in good health. Each CDR3 is given with its conserved first and last residue. D genes are given only for firm matches.

NA TRBJ1-6 TRBV21-1 TGTGCCAGCAGCAAGGACAGGGGAACCTATAATTCACCCCTCCACTTT CASSKDRGTYNSPLHF
NA TRBJ2-3 TRBV5-6 TGTGCCAGCAGCTTCGGGGTAAGGGGCACAGATACGCAGTATTTT CASSFGVRGTDTQYF
TRBD2 TRBJ2-5 TRBV5-4 TGTGCCAGCAGCTCCCGTTTTAGCGGGGGGCCCCAAGAGACCCAGTACTTC CASSSRFSGGPQETQYF
TRBD2 TRBJ2-7 TRBV11-1 TGTGCCAGCAGCCTCCAGGGAGGGTCCTACGAGCAGTACTTC CASSLQGGSYEQYF
TRBD2 TRBJ2-1 TRBV28 TGTGCCAGCAGTTTCGGACTAGCGGGGGGGAATGAGCAGTTCTTC CASSFGLAGGNEQFF
TRBD1 TRBJ2-1 TRBV9 TGTGCCAGCAGCAGACGGACAGGGAGCTCCTACAATGAGCAGTTCTTC CASSRRTGSSYNEQFF
TRBD2 TRBJ2-3 TRBV6-1 TGTGCCAGCAGTGACTTCACTAGCGGGACCCGCACAGATACGCAGTATTTT CASSDFTSGTRTDTQYF
TRBD1 TRBJ1-2 TRBV5-1 TGCGCCAGCAGCTTGGGGACAGGGAAGGATGGCTACACCTTC CASSLGTGKDGYTF
NA TRBJ2-5 TRBV2 TGTGCCAGCAGTGAAGTGGTGACTAGGGAGACCCAGTACTTC CASSEVVTRETQYF
NA TRBJ1-4 TRBV10-3 TGTGCCATCAGTGAGTCGACAGTCAATGAAAAACTGTTTTTT CAISESTVNEKLFF
NA TRBJ2-6 TRBV18 TGTGCCAGCTCACCCCCTGGGGCCAACGTCCTGACTTTC CASSPPGANVLTF
NA TRBJ2-6 TRBV27 TGTGCCAGCAGTTCTGGGTTTACCAGTCTCTCTGGGGCCAACGTCCTGACTTTC CASSSGFTSLSGANVLTF
TRBD1 TRBJ1-1 TRBV25-1 TGTGCCAGCAGTGAACTCGACAGGGACGTCACTGAAGCTTTCTTT CASSELDRDVTEAFF